These 4 T cell receptor beta chains share one sample of origin, sequenced in a study of Ad26.COV2.S vaccination and SARS-CoV-2 variants. Sequencing used immunoSEQ multiplex PCR; TCRdb keeps in-frame clones, though not all of them. The data contain about 320,000 clones, roughly 88% of them singletons. Treatment in this sample: about 20 received Ad26.COV2.S at low or high dose, single or two shots; several received placebo; per-sample allocation not given. Repertoires come from day 63 after the first vaccine or placebo injection. The material sequenced was peripheral blood, taken in a trial of Ad26.COV2.S vaccine versus placebo. The origin of the receptors is a person between 18 and 65 years old who received the Ad26.COV2.S COVID-19 vaccine or a placebo.

The rearrangement links TRBV7-9 to TRBJ2-1; D remains ambiguous. Between the trimmed V and J ends, which lost 6 bases and 5 bases, there was a span of 11 bases. The CDR3 sequence is 13 residues long. CDR1 is SEHNR and CDR2 is FQNEAQ in the germline V gene (reference sequence). This CDR3 is CASRVDLNNEQFF. The CDR3 DNA follows: TGTGCCAGCAGGGTAGACTTAAACAATGAGCAGTTCTTC.

The V gene is TRBV5-1, the J gene TRBJ2-2, with a possible D match to TRBD1 (5 bases). V was shortened by 3 bases and J by 2 bases, with 14 bases between the two germline ends. Germline values: CDR1 SGHRS, CDR2 YFSETQ. This CDR3 comprises 16 residues. Here the CDR3 reads CASSYPDRPNTGELFF. Written as DNA, the CDR3 is TGCGCCAGCAGCTATCCCGACAGACCAAACACCGGGGAGCTGTTTTTT. The full variable domain, with the rest looked up from reference TRBV5-1 and TRBJ2-2, is KAGVTQTPRYLIKTRGQQVTLSCSPISGHRSVSWYQQTPGQGLQFLFEYFSETQRNKGNFPGRFSGRQFSNSRSEMNVSTLELGDSALYLCASSYPDRPNTGELFFGEGSRLTVL.

This chain joins TRBV28 and TRBJ2-7, with 10 bases that match TRBD1. The CDR3 contains 18 residues. Germline-derived CDR1 and CDR2 are MDHEN and SYDVKM. The ends lost 3 bases at V and 1 base at J; junction bases unmatched: 12. DNA of the CDR3: TGTGCCAGCAGTTTCTTACCAGGGACAGGGGAAGGGTCCTACGAGCAGTACTTC. This codes for CASSFLPGTGEGSYEQYF. Filled out from reference TRBV28 and TRBJ2-7, the complete variable domain reads DVKVTQSSRYLVKRTGEKVFLECVQDMDHENMFWYRQDPGLGLRLIYFSYDVKMKEKGDIPEGYSVSREKKERFSLILESASTNQTSMYLCASSFLPGTGEGSYEQYFGPGTRLTVT.

CDR3 nucleotides: TGTGCCAGCAGTTACACTGGGGGGGTTCCCACAGATACGCAGTATTTT. Translating it yields CASSYTGGVPTDTQYF. The chain recombines TRBV6-5 with TRBJ2-3, with 7 nucleotides matching TRBD2. The germline V gene encodes CDR1 MNHEY and CDR2 SVGAGI. J lost 2 bases, V lost 2 bases, and 7 bases had no gene match. The CDR3 length is 16 residues.